These 15 T cell receptor beta chains were sequenced from one sample in a study of blood T cell repertoires in COVID-19 (dated by TCRdb to the early 2020s). Library creation used the immunoSEQ multiplex PCR assay. The table was pulled from immuneACCESS by TCRdb, which kept in-frame rearrangements only. Such tables lose some clones; where checked, under half of the loss comes from unresolved V genes, and the rest has no known cause. The sample data list 200,000 to 250,000 clones, and over 80% of these were observed just once. The top ten hold less than 7% of the sample. The source material was PBMCs or T cells enriched from blood (not recorded which). Receptors were obtained from a woman aged 40 to 50 who had recovered from COVID-19.

The V and J genes are TRBV6-5 and TRBJ1-6; no clear D gene. The CDR3 is 13 residues long. V lost 5 bases and J 8 bases, leaving 10 bases between the germline ends. The germline V gene encodes CDR1 MNHEY and CDR2 SVGAGI. CDR3 region: CASSTVADSPLHF. CDR3 nucleotide sequence: TGTGCCAGCAGTACGGTCGCTGATTCACCCCTCCACTTT.

This clone was counted once. The chain is built from TRBV5-4 and TRBJ2-3, with TRBD2 matching 12 bases. Germline CDR1 SGHNT, CDR2 YYREEE (reference sequence). Trimming took 5 bases from V and 3 from J; bases not matched to a gene: 10. This CDR3 comprises 17 residues. CDR3 protein: CASSSTSTSGSTDTQYF. In DNA form, the CDR3 reads TGTGCCAGCAGTTCTACTTCGACTAGCGGGAGTACAGATACGCAGTATTTT.

V gene TRBV11-2 combines with J gene TRBJ2-5, with 10 nucleotides matching TRBD1. J lost 6 bases, V lost 1 base, and 2 bases had no gene match. Germline V CDR1 and CDR2: SGHAT, FQNNGV. The CDR3 is 14 amino acids. As DNA, the CDR3 is TGTGCCAGCAGCTTAGGGACAGGGGGGAAGACCCAGTACTTC. As protein: CASSLGTGGKTQYF.

This chain uses TRBV6-2 or TRBV6-3 with TRBJ1-5, with 8 bases identical to TRBD1. CDR1 and CDR2 (germline): MNHEY, SVGEGT. Losses at the gene ends were 6 bases for V and 3 bases for J; bases not matched to a gene: 4. The CDR3 is 14 residues long. CDR3 sequence (DNA): TGTGCCAGCAGCTCGGGACAGGTCAATCAGCCCCAGCATTTT. This translates into CASSSGQVNQPQHF.

The rearrangement uses TRBV19 and TRBJ1-2, with D perhaps TRBD1 (6 bases). Deletions cut 3 bases from V and 4 bases from J, with 12 bases between. Per the germline V gene, CDR1 is LNHDA and CDR2 is SQIVND (reference sequence). This CDR3 has 14 amino acids. Written as DNA, the CDR3 is TGTGCCAGTAGTATTGAGGGGGATATCTATGGCTACACCTTC. Translating it yields CASSIEGDIYGYTF. Full variable domain (missing parts from reference TRBV19 and TRBJ1-2): DGGITQSPKYLFRKEGQNVTLSCEQNLNHDAMYWYRQDPGQGLRLIYYSQIVNDFQKGDIAEGYSVSREKKESFPLTVTSAQKNPTAFYLCASSIEGDIYGYTFGSGTRLTVV.

This chain connects TRBV4-3 to TRBJ2-1; TRBD1 aligns across 9 bases. This CDR3 region has 16 residues. Germline trimming cut 1 base from V and 4 bases from J; bases unmatched to any gene: 5. Germline assignment: CDR1 LGHNA and CDR2 YSLEER. CDR3 loop: CASSQGEGQGYNEQFF. CDR3 coding DNA: TGCGCCAGCAGCCAAGGTGAGGGACAGGGTTACAATGAGCAGTTCTTC.

The rearrangement uses TRBV27 and TRBJ1-2; TRBD1 matches at 9 bases. CDR1 is MNHEY and CDR2 is SMNVEV in the germline V gene (reference sequence). Trimming removed 5 bases from V and 12 bases from J; junction bases left unmatched: 10. The CDR3 is made up of 13 amino acids. Written as DNA, the CDR3 is TGTGCCAGCAGTCTGGACAGGGGAGGGATCCACACCTTC. Translating gives CASSLDRGGIHTF.

V gene TRBV7-3 combines with J gene TRBJ2-1; 13 bases match TRBD2. CDR1 SGHTA and CDR2 FQGTGA come from the germline V gene. This CDR3 comprises 16 residues. Trimming took 5 bases from V and 5 from J; bases not matched to a gene: 6. This CDR3 reads CASSRAGLAGNNEQFF. The DNA of the CDR3 is TGTGCCAGCAGCCGAGCGGGACTAGCGGGGAACAATGAGCAGTTCTTC.

The chain combines TRBV3-1 (or the pseudogene TRBV3-2) with TRBJ1-2; 8 bases map to TRBD1. The germline V gene encodes CDR1 LGHDT and CDR2 YNNKEL (reference sequence). This CDR3 has 14 residues. V was clipped by 0 bases and J by 7 bases; unmatched bases: 4. The CDR3 spells CASSQDQGAGGYTF. CDR3 DNA: TGTGCCAGCAGCCAAGATCAGGGGGCGGGTGGCTACACCTTC.

The chain links TRBV7-9 to TRBJ2-5, with D uncertain. Trimming pared 2 bases from V and 5 bases from J, leaving 9 bases between. The length of the CDR3 is 13 residues. CDR1 is SEHNR and CDR2 is FQNEAQ in the germline V gene (reference sequence). In DNA form, the CDR3 reads TGTGCCAGCAGCTTACAGGTTGGGGAGACCCAGTACTTC. It encodes CASSLQVGETQYF.

The J gene is TRBJ1-4, the V gene TRBV27; TRBD1 matches 7 bases. This CDR3 region has 15 residues. Trimming at V came to 6 bases and at J to 4 bases, leaving 8 bases not matched to a gene. Germline CDR1 is MNHEY and CDR2 is SMNVEV (reference sequence). CDR3: CASRPAGQNNEKLFF. The CDR3 DNA follows: TGTGCCAGCAGACCCGCGGGACAGAATAATGAAAAACTGTTTTTT.

The sample holds many counts of this clone. The chain is built from TRBV5-1 and TRBJ2-2; 11 bases agree with TRBD2. In germline, CDR1 is SGHRS, CDR2 YFSETQ. After removal of 4 bases from V and 5 bases from J, the junction contained 7 bases not matched to a gene. There are 16 residues in the CDR3. The CDR3 loop is CASSEGLAEFTGELFF. The DNA of the CDR3 is TGCGCCAGCAGCGAGGGACTAGCGGAATTTACCGGGGAGCTGTTTTTT. Full variable domain (remainder filled in from reference TRBV5-1 and TRBJ2-2): KAGVTQTPRYLIKTRGQQVTLSCSPISGHRSVSWYQQTPGQGLQFLFEYFSETQRNKGNFPGRFSGRQFSNSRSEMNVSTLELGDSALYLCASSEGLAEFTGELFFGEGSRLTVL.

This rearrangement joins TRBV19 to TRBJ1-3, with 7 bases identical to TRBD1. The CDR3 spans 16 residues. Unmatched junction bases numbered 10, after V lost 4 bases and J lost 4 bases. The germline V gene has CDR1 LNHDA and CDR2 SQIVND (reference sequence). CDR3 protein: CASSTLDRAAGNTIYF. The DNA for the CDR3 is TGTGCCAGTAGTACCTTAGACAGGGCAGCCGGAAACACCATATATTTT.

The chain links TRBV30 to TRBJ1-1; D remains unclear. The CDR3 spans 14 residues. Germline loops: CDR1 GTSNPN, CDR2 SVGIG (reference sequence). Trimming took off 3 bases at V and 6 bases at J, with 17 bases between the two ends. This chain's CDR3 is CAWRVRAPSAEAFF. The CDR3, as DNA: TGTGCCTGGAGGGTGAGGGCCCCATCCGCTGAAGCTTTCTTT.

V gene TRBV19 combines with J gene TRBJ2-3; tentative D call: TRBD2 (5 bases). Per germline, CDR1 LNHDA and CDR2 SQIVND (reference sequence). This CDR3 is built from 13 residues. The V and J ends lost 1 base and 5 bases respectively, with 7 bases between them. CDR3 protein: CASSIVLGDTQYF. The CDR3 DNA follows: TGTGCCAGTAGTATAGTACTAGGAGATACGCAGTATTTT.